The present entry profiles one TCR beta chain with its context. Its matching antigen is unknown. CDR1 and CDR2 (germline): DFQATT, SNEGSKA (reference sequence). The ends were cut back, 4 bases at V and 8 bases at J, with 17 bases in the middle. The CDR3 consists of 13 residues. MiXCR, applied by TCRdb to the reads, yields one record per CDR3 protein. The data contain 300,000 to 400,000 distinct CDR3 sequences, around 29% of them singletons. This specimen belongs to a study of T cell repertoires in cytomegalovirus infection. Study-wide background: Selection of CMV epitopes for the study included recently identified HLA-C-restricted and well-studied HLA-B-restricted ones. Indicated by public TCR beta signatures were CMV infection and matching HLA type. Regarding the study as a whole: Identification of carriers of CMV plus the relevant HLA was achieved through cumulative public TCR beta family frequency.

The sample in question was cultured PBMCs, obtained from culture after CMV antigen stimulation. The rearrangement uses TRBV20-1 and TRBJ1-2; weak D call: TRBD1 (6 bases). This TCR derives from a human donor in good health (CMV status not recorded). Some clones in this sample may be carry-over from other donors' samples. CDR3 coding DNA: TGCAGTGCTAACAGCGGGGGCGGGAGAGGCTACACCTTC. Amino acid sequence: CSANSGGGRGYTF.